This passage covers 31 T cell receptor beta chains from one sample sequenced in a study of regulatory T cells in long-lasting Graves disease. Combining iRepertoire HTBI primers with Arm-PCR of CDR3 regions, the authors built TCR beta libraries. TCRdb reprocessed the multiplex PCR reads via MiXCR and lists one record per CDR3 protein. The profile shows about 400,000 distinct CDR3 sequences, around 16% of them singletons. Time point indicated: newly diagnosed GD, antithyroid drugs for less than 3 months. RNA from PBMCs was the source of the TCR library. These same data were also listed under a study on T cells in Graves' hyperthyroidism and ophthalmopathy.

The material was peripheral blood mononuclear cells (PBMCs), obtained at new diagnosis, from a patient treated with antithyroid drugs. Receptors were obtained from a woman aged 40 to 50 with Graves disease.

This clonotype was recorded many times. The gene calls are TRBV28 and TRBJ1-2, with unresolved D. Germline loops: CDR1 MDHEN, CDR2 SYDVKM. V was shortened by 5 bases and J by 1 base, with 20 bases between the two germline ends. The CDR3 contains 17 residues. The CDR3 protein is CASSPTLRTEFNYGYTF. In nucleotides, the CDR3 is TGTGCCAGCAGTCCCACCCTCCGGACGGAGTTTAACTATGGCTACACCTTC.

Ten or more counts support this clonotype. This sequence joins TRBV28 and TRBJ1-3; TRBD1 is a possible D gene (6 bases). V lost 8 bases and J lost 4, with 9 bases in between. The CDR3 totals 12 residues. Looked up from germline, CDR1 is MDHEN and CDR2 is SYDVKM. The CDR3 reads CASGDTGNTIYF. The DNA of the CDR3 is TGTGCCAGCGGGGACACGGGAAACACCATATATTTT.

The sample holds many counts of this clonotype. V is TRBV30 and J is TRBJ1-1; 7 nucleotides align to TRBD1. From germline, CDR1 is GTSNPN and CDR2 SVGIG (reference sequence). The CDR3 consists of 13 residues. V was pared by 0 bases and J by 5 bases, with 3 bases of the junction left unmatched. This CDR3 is CAWSVSGQTEAFF. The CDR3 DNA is TGTGCCTGGAGTGTATCGGGACAGACTGAAGCTTTCTTT.

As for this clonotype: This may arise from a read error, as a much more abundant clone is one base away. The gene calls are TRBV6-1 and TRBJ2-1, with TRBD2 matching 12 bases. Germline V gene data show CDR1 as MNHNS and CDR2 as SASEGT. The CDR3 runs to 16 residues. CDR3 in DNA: TGTGTCAGCAGTATAAATGGACTAGCGGGGTACAATGAGCAGTTCTTC. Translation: CVSSINGLAGYNEQFF.

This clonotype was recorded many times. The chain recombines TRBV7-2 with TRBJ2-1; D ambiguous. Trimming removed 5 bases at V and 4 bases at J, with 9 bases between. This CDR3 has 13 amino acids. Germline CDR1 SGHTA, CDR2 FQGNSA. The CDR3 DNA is TGTGCCAGCAGCACCCTGCGGTACAATGAGCAGTTCTTC. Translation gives CASSTLRYNEQFF.

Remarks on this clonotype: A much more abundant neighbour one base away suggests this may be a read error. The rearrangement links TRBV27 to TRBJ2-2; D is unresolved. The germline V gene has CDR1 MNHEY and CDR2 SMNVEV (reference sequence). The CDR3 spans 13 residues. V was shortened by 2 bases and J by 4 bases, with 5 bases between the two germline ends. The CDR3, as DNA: TGTGCCAGCAGTTTACTATCCACCGGGGAGCTGTTTTTT. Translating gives CASSLLSTGELFF.

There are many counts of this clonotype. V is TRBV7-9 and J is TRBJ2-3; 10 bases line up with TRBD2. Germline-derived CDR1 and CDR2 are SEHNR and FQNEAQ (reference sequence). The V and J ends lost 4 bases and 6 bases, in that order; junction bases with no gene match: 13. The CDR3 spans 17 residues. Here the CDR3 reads CASSSHTSLAGVDTQYF. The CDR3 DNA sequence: TGTGCCAGCAGCTCCCATACGTCCCTAGCGGGAGTGGATACGCAGTATTTT.

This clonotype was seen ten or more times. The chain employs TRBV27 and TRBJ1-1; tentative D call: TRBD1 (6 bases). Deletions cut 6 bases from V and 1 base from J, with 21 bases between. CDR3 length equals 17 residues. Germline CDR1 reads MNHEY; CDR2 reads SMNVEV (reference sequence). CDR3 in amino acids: CASSLDQNRDANTEAFF. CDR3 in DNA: TGTGCCAGCAGCCTCGACCAGAACAGGGATGCGAACACTGAAGCTTTCTTT.

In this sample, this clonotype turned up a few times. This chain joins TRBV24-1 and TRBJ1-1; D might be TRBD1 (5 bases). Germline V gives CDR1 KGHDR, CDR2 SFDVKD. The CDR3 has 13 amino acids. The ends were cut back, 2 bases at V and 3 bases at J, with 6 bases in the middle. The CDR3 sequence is CATSDWTYTEAFF. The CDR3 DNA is TGTGCCACCAGTGATTGGACATACACTGAAGCTTTCTTT.

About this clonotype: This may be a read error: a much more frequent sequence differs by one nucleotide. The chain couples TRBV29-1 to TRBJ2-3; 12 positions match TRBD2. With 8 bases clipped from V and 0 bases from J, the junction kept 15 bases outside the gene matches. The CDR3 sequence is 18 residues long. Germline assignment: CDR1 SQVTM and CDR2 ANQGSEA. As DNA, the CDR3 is TGCAGCATTAAGGTTGGGACTAGCGGGCGCCCTAGCACAGATACGCAGTATTTT. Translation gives CSIKVGTSGRPSTDTQYF.

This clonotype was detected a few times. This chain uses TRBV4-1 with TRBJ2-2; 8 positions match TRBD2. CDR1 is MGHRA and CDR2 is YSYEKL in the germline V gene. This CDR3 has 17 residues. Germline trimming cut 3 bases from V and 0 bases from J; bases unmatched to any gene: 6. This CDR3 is CASSHLIAGTNTGELFF. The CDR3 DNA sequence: TGCGCCAGCAGCCACCTAATAGCGGGAACGAACACCGGGGAGCTGTTTTTT.

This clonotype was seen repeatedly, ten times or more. CDR3 protein: CASSFGQGETQYF. The CDR3 nucleotides are TGTGCCAGCAGCTTCGGACAGGGAGAGACCCAGTACTTC. The chain carries TRBV7-3 and TRBJ2-5, with 8 bases identical to TRBD1. Germline V CDR1 and CDR2: SGHTA, FQGTGA. The CDR3 is 13 residues long. After removal of 3 bases from V and 4 bases from J, the junction contained 1 base not matched to a gene.

The CDR3 coding sequence is TGTGCCAGCAGTTCCCCTAATCCCTATGGCTACACCTTC. It codes for CASSSPNPYGYTF. The chain combines TRBV7-9 with TRBJ1-2, with no clear D. V was pared by 6 bases and J by 4 bases, with 12 bases between. Germline CDR1 reads SEHNR; CDR2 reads FQNEAQ (reference sequence). This CDR3 has 13 residues.

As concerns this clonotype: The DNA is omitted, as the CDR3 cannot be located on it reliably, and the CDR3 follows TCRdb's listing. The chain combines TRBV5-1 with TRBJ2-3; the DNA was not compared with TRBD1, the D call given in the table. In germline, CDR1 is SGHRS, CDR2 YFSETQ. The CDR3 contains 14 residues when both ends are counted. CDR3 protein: CASSRVGTGTAKYF.

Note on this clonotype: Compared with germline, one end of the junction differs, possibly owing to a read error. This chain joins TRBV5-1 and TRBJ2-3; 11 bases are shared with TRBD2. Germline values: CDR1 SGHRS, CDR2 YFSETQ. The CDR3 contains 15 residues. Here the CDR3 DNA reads TGCGCCAGCAGCTTTGGACTAGCGGGCACAGATACGCTGTATTTT. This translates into CASSFGLAGTDTLYF.

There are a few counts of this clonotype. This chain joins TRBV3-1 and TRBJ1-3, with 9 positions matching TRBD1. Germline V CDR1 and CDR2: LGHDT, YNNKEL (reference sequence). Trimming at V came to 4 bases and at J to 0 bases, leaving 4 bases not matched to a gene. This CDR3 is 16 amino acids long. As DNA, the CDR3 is TGTGCCAGCAGCCCAGGGGGACAGGGCTCTGGAAACACCATATATTTT. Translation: CASSPGGQGSGNTIYF.

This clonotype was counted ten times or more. The CDR3 DNA reads TGTGCCAGCAGTTTTAAGTATCCCCTTAGTTTGGCGAGGGAGAACTCCTACAATGAGCAGTTCTTC. Residues: CASSFKYPLSLARENSYNEQFF. The chain employs TRBV28 and TRBJ2-1, with a possible D match to TRBD2 (5 bases). This CDR3 is built from 22 residues. Trimming took 3 bases from V and 0 from J, leaving 30 bases between them. CDR1 is MDHEN, CDR2 SYDVKM, per germline. Filled out from reference TRBV28 and TRBJ2-1, the complete variable domain reads DVKVTQSSRYLVKRTGEKVFLECVQDMDHENMFWYRQDPGLGLRLIYFSYDVKMKEKGDIPEGYSVSREKKERFSLILESASTNQTSMYLCASSFKYPLSLARENSYNEQFFGPGTRLTVL.

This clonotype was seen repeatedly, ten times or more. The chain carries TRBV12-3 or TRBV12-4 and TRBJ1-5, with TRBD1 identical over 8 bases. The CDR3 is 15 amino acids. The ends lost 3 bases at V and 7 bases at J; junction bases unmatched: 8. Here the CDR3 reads CASSLVGQGHQPQHF. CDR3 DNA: TGTGCCAGCAGTTTGGTCGGACAGGGACACCAGCCCCAGCATTTT.

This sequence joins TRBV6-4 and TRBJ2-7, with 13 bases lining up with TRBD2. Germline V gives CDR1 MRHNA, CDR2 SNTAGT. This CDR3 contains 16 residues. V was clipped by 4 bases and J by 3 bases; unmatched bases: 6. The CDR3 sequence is CASSVPGLAGLYEQYF. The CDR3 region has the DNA TGTGCCAGCAGTGTCCCGGGACTAGCGGGACTCTACGAGCAGTACTTC.

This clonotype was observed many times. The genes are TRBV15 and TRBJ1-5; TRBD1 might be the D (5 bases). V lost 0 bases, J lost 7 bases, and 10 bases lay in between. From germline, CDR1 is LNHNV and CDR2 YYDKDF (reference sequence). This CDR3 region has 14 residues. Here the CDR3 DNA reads TGTGCCACCAGCAGAGATAGGCACAGGCAGCCCCAGCATTTT. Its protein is CATSRDRHRQPQHF.

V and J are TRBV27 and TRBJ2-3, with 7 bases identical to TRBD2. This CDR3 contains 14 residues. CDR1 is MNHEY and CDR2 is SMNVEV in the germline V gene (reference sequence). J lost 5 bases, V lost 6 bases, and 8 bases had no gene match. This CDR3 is CASRREGRRDTQYF. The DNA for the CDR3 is TGTGCCAGCAGGAGGGAGGGCCGGAGAGATACGCAGTATTTT.

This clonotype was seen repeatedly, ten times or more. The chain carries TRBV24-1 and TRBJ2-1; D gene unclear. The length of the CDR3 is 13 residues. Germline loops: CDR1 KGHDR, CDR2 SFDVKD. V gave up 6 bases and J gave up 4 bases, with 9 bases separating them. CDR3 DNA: TGTGCCACCAGTCCAGCATCTTACAATGAGCAGTTCTTC. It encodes CATSPASYNEQFF.

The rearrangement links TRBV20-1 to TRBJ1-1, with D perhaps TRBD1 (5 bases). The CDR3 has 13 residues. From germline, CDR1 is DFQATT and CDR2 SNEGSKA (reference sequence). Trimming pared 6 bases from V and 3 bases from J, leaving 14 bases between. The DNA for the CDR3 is TGCAGTGCCTGGAGGGGCTGGGACACTGAAGCTTTCTTT. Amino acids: CSAWRGWDTEAFF.

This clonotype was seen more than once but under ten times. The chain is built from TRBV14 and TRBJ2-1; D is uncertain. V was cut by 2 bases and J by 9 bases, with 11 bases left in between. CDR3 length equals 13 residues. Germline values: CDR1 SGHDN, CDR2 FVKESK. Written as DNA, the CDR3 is TGTGCCAGCAGCCAATACGGTGGAGCTGAGCAGTTCTTC. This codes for CASSQYGGAEQFF.

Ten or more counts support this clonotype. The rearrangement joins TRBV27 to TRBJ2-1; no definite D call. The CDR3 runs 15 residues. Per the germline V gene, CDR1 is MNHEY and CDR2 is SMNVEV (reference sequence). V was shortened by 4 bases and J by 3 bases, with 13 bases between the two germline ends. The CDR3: CASSSLEKLYNEQFF. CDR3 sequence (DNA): TGTGCCAGCAGTTCGCTAGAAAAACTCTACAATGAGCAGTTCTTC.

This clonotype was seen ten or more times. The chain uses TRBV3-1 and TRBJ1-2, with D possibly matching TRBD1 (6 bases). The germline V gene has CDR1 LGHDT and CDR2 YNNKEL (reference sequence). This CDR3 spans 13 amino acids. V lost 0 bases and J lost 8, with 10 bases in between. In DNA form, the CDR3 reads TGTGCCAGCAGCCAAGATCCAGGGGCCGGCTACACCTTC. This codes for CASSQDPGAGYTF.

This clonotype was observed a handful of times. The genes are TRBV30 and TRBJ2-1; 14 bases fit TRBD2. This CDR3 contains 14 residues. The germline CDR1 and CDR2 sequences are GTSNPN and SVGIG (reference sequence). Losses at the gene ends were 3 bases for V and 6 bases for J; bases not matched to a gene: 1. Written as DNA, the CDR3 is TGTGCCTGGAGGGGACTAGCGGGAGTCAATGAGCAGTTCTTC. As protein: CAWRGLAGVNEQFF.

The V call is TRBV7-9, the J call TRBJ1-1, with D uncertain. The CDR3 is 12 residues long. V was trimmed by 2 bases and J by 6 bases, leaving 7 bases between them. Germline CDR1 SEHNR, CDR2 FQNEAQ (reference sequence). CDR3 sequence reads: CASSLSAAEAFF. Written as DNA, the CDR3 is TGTGCCAGCAGCTTATCAGCAGCTGAAGCTTTCTTT. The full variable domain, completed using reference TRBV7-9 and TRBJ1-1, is DTGVSQNPRHKITKRGQNVTFRCDPISEHNRLYWYRQTLGQGPEFLTYFQNEAQLEKSRLLSDRFSAERPKGSFSTLEIQRTEQGDSAMYLCASSLSAAEAFFGQGTRLTVV.

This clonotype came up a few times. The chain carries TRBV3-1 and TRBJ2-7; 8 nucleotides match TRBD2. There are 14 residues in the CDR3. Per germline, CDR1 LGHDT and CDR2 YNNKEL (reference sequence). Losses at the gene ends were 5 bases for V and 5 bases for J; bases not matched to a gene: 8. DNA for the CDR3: TGTGCCAGCAGCATAGCGGGAACTCTGAACGAGCAGTACTTC. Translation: CASSIAGTLNEQYF.

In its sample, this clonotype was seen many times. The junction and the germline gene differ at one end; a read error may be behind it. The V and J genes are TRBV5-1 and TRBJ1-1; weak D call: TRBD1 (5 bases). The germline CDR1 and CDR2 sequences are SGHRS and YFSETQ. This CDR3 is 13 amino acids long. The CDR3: CASSQGQNTEAFF. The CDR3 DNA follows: TGTGCCAGCAGCCAAGGACAGAACACTGAAGCTTTCTTT.

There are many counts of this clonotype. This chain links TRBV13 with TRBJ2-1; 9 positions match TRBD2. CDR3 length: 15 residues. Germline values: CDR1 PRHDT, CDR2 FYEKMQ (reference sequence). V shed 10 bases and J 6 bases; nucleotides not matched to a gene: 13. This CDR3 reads CATLNGTSWPNEQFF. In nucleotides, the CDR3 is TGTGCCACCCTGAACGGGACTAGCTGGCCCAATGAGCAGTTCTTC.